This T cell receptor beta chain stems from a study of shared clonotypes between healthy human individuals (dated by TCRdb to about 2020). Looking at the study overall: The cohort comprised two women and a few men aged 18 to 49 years. For each donor, CD4 naive and CD4 memory were each run on three plates, CD8 naive on two plates, and CD8 memory on one plate. To estimate repertoire size and how much clonotype sharing occurs between individuals, the study deeply sequenced the blood TCR repertoires of about five healthy adults. To increase sequencing depth and limit assay-specific biases, different laboratories used diverse techniques to prepare libraries and sequence TCR repertoires. Leukapheresis yielded between about 0.85 and 9 billion PBMCs per donor.

CD8 naive samples consisted of CD45RO-negative cells that were positively selected for CCR7, yielding a CD45RA+CCR7+ population without TemRA cells. The donors were healthy, HIV-negative adults who had no recently reported acute infections or vaccinations. Every donor was a Caucasian adult residing in Nashville, Tennessee, USA. Blood was collected by leukapheresis, and PBMCs were isolated by Ficoll-Histopaque density gradient centrifugation and then cryopreserved in liquid nitrogen vapor phase. Purity and quantity of every magnetically sorted T cell population were checked by analytical flow cytometry. Genomic DNA was isolated from each sorted fraction and quantified by UV absorbance on a Nanodrop 2000c. The investigation overall reported the following: Sharing across several donors was observed for roughly 5.4% of naive CD4, 3.5% of naive CD8, over 2% of memory CD4, and roughly 0.4% of memory CD8 clonotypes. Rarefaction of sorted-subset datasets indicated incomplete sequencing despite the large sequencing depth. Sampling was limited to blood, and TCR repertoires in tissue likely differ from TCR repertoires in blood. Based on pairwise subsampling, the degree of clonotype sharing among donors was expected to be affected by sequencing depth. Compared with non-shared clonotypes, the clonotypes found in all four sorted-subset donors had higher generation probabilities. The small number of donors limited the genetic and exposure-history diversity represented. Estimated clonotype richness was generally larger for naive than for memory subsets.

About this clone: Which antigen it targets is not known. No per-base quality is available; no much larger clone lies one base away.

Using the deep immunoSEQ assay, TCR CDR3 regions were amplified from genomic DNA by multiplex PCR. Extracted genomic DNA from each cell subset was spread evenly across all wells of several immunoSEQ 96-well plates, with each plate serving as a replicate. For sorted subsets, roughly 200 ng of genomic DNA, equivalent to around 29,000 T cell genomes, went into each replicate PCR. The purified libraries were quantified using a Qubit 3.0 fluorometer, sized with a Bioanalyzer 2100, and then quantified again using the KAPA Library Quantification kit. A separate single-read 150-cycle Illumina NextSeq 550 flow cell was used to sequence each immunoSEQ 96-well plate. Regarding the original processing steps: The immunoSEQ output contained only junctional sequences without quality scores, so filtering could not match that applied to full-length reads. Sequences were annotated with PyIR, a Python wrapper for IgBLAST v1.9, using IMGT germline references to assign V/J genes and CDR3. Any read was removed if the V/J assignment was weak (E-value above 1e-6), the CDR3 was missing, or the read contained stop codons, out-of-frame junctions, or ambiguous translated residues. V3J clonotypes were defined by identical inferred V gene, J gene, and CDR3 amino acid sequence. The percentage overlap between two repertoires was calculated by dividing the number of shared unique clonotypes by the size of the smaller repertoire. Richness of each repertoire was evaluated using RTK rarefaction, the Chao1 estimator, and Recon v2.1 estimates of unobserved clonotypes. Generation probabilities were computed with OLGA for all TCRbeta clonotypes obtained by the gDNA method from four donors. TCRdb limited this immuneACCESS table to in-frame rearrangements with V and J called. A share of clones is missing; checked studies link under half to unresolved V genes, and the rest is unexplained. V, J and clone size derive from that table, while D and trimming were established from the DNA sequence. The sample data list hundreds of thousands of clones, and 98% of these were observed just once. 0.3% of the sample lies in the top ten.

The CDR3 spans 15 residues, from the cysteine through the phenylalanine. The CDR3 DNA has 45 bases and is translated from base 1. Trimming accounts for 7 bases at V and 7 bases at J, while the number of junction bases matched to no gene is 9. The CDR1 and CDR2 encoded by the germline V gene are WSHSY and SAAADI. The sequence derives from a man in his thirties or forties in good health. The sample comprised naive CD8+ T cells sorted from blood. The sample's cell subset or site label, decoded: CD45RA+CCR7+. Rearrangement joined TRBV10-2 to TRBJ2-1, with 11 central nucleotides matching TRBD2. The CDR3 protein is CASTLLAGVGNEQFF. The sequenced DNA is TGCGCCAGCACCCTACTAGCGGGAGTGGGGAATGAGCAGTTCTTC.